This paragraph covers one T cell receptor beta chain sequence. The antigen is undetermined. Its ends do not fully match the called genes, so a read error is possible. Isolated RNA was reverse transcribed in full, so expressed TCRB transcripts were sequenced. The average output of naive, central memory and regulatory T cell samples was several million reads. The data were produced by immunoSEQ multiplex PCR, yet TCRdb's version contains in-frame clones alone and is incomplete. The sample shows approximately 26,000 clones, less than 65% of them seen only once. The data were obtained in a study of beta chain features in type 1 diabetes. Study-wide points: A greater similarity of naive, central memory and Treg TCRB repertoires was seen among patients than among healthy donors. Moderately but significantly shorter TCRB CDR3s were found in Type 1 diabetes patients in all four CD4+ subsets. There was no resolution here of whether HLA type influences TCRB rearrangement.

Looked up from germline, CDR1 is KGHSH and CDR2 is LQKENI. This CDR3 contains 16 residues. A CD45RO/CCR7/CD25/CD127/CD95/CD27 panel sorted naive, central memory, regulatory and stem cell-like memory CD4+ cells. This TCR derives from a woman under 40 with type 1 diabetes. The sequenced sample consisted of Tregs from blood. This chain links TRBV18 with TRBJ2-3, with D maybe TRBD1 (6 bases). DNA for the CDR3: TGTGCCAGCTCCCCACTTCAGGGGACGACCACAGATACGCAGTATTTT. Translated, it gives CASSPLQGTTTDTQYF.